Included here is one T cell receptor beta chain sequence, with context. Its antigen is not identified. Produced via immunoSEQ multiplex PCR; TCRdb's table is partial and in-frame only. The repertoire holds 2.3 million or so clones, with 85% to 95% as singletons. This entry belongs to a study of shared clonotypes between healthy human individuals. On the study more broadly: CD4 naive and memory got three plates each, CD8 naive two, CD8 memory one.

The CDR3 runs 15 residues. CDR1 SGHDN and CDR2 FVKESK come from the germline V gene. The V gene lost 2 bases and the J gene lost 4 bases, with 14 bases spanning the gap. The study, taken as a whole, reports: Deeper or shallower sequencing was expected to change how clonotypes are shared among donors.

There were no recent acute infections or vaccinations among the donors, who were healthy HIV-negative adults. Caucasian adults residing in Nashville, Tennessee made up all the donors. The chain is built from TRBV14 and TRBJ1-1; no clear D. This sequence was found in a young man in good health. Some clones in this sample may be carry-over from other donors' samples. Sequencing was performed on naive CD4+ T cells from PBMCs. Described subset: CD45RA+ positively selected. The CDR3 coding sequence is TGTGCCAGCAGCCAAATCCGAGGAGAGGTCACTGAAGCTTTCTTT. This codes for CASSQIRGEVTEAFF.